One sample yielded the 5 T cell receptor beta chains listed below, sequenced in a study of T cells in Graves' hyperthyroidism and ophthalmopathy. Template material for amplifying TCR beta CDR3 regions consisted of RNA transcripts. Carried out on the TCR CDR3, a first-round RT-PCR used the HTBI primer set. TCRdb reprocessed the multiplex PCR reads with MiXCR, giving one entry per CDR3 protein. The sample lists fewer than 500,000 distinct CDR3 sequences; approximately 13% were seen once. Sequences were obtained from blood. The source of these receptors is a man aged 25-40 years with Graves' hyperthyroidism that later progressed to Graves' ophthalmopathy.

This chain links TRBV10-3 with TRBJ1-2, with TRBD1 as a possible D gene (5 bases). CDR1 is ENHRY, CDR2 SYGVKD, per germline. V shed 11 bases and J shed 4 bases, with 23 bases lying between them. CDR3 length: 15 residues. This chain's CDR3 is CAFTRGLGPLYGYTF. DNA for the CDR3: TGTGCCTTCACCCGGGGCCTTGGCCCCCTCTATGGCTACACCTTC.

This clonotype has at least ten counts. The CDR3 sequence: CSARAGLASADTQYF. DNA for the CDR3: TGCAGTGCTAGAGCCGGACTGGCCTCAGCAGATACGCAGTATTTT. This chain links TRBV20-1 with TRBJ2-3, with TRBD2 as a possible D gene (5 bases). Germline CDR1 is DFQATT and CDR2 is SNEGSKA (reference sequence). V lost 1 base, J lost 4 bases, and 15 bases lay in between. The CDR3 has 15 residues.

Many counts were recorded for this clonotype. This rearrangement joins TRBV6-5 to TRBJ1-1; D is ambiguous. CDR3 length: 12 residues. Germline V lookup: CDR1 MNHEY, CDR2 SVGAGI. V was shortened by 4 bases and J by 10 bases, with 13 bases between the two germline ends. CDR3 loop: CASSSLRGGAFF. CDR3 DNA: TGTGCCAGCAGTTCTTTGAGAGGTGGAGCTTTCTTT.

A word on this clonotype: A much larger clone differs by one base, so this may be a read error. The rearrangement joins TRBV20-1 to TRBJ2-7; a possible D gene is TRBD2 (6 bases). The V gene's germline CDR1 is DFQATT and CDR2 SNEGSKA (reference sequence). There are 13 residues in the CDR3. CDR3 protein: CSAAGLSSYDQYF. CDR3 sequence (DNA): TGCAGTGCCGCGGGACTTAGCTCCTACGATCAGTACTTC.

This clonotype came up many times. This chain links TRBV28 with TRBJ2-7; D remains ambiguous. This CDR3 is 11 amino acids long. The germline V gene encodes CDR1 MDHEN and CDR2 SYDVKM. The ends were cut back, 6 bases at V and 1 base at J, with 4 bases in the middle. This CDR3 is CASRGSYEQYF. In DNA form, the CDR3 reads TGTGCCAGCAGGGGTTCCTACGAGCAGTACTTC.